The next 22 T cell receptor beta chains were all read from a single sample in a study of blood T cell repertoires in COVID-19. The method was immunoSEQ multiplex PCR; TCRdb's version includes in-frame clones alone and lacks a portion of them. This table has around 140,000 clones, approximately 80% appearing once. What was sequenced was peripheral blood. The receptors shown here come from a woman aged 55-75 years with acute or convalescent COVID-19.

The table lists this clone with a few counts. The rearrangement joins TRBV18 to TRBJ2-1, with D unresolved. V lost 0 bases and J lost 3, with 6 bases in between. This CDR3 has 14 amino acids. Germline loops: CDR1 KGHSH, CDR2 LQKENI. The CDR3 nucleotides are TGTGCCAGCTCACCACCAGACAACTACAATGAGCAGTTCTTC. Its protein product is CASSPPDNYNEQFF. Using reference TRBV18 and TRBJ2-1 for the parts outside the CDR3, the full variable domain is NAGVMQNPRHLVRRRGQEARLRCSPMKGHSHVYWYRQLPEEGLKFMVYLQKENIIDESGMPKERFSAEFPKEGPSILRIQQVVRGDSAAYFCASSPPDNYNEQFFGPGTRLTVL.

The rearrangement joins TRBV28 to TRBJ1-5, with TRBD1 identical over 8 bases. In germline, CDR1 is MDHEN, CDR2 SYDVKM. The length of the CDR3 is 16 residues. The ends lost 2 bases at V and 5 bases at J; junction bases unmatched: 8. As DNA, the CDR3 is TGTGCCAGCAGTTTACACCGCAGGGGGCGGGATCAGCCCCAGCATTTT. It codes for CASSLHRRGRDQPQHF. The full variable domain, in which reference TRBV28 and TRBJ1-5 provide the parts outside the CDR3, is DVKVTQSSRYLVKRTGEKVFLECVQDMDHENMFWYRQDPGLGLRLIYFSYDVKMKEKGDIPEGYSVSREKKERFSLILESASTNQTSMYLCASSLHRRGRDQPQHFGDGTRLSIL.

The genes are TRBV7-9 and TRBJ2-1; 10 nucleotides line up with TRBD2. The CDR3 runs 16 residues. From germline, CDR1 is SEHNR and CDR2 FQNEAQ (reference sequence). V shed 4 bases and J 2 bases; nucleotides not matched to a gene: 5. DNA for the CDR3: TGTGCCAGCAGCTCCCTAGCGGGAGTCGCCTACAATGAGCAGTTCTTC. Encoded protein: CASSSLAGVAYNEQFF.

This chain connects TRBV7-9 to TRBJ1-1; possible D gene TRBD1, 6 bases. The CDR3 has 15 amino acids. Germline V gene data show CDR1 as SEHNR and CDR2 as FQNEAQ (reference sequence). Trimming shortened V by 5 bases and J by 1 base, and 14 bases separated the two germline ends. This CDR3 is CASSPQGGTNTEAFF. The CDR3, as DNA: TGTGCCAGCAGCCCACAGGGTGGGACGAACACTGAAGCTTTCTTT. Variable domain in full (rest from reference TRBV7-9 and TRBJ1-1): DTGVSQNPRHKITKRGQNVTFRCDPISEHNRLYWYRQTLGQGPEFLTYFQNEAQLEKSRLLSDRFSAERPKGSFSTLEIQRTEQGDSAMYLCASSPQGGTNTEAFFGQGTRLTVV.

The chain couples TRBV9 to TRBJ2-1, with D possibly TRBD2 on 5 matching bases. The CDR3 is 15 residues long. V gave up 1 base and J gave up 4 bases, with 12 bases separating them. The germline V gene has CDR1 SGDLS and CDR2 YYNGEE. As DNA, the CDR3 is TGTGCCAGCAGCGTAAGCCGCGGGCCTTACAATGAGCAGTTCTTC. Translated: CASSVSRGPYNEQFF.

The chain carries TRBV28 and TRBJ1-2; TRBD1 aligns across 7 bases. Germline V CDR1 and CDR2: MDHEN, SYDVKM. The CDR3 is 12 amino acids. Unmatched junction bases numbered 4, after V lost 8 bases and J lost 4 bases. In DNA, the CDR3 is TGTGCCAGCCGGGACAGCGCCTATGGCTACACCTTC. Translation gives CASRDSAYGYTF.

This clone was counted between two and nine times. In DNA form, the CDR3 reads TGTGCCAGCTCACGGACAGGGGGTCTGAATTCACCCCTCCACTTT. Its translation: CASSRTGGLNSPLHF. V gene TRBV18 combines with J gene TRBJ1-6; 10 nucleotides match TRBD1. J was trimmed by 7 bases and V by 4 bases; bases with no gene match: 4. Looked up from germline, CDR1 is KGHSH and CDR2 is LQKENI. The CDR3 totals 15 residues.

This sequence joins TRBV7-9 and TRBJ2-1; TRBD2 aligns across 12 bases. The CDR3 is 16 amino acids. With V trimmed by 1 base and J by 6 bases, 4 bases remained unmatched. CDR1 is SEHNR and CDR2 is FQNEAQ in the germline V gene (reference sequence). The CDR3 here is CASSLVLAGGGNEQFF. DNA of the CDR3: TGTGCCAGCAGCTTAGTACTAGCGGGAGGCGGCAATGAGCAGTTCTTC. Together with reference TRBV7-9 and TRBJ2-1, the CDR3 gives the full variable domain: DTGVSQNPRHKITKRGQNVTFRCDPISEHNRLYWYRQTLGQGPEFLTYFQNEAQLEKSRLLSDRFSAERPKGSFSTLEIQRTEQGDSAMYLCASSLVLAGGGNEQFFGPGTRLTVL.

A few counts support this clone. The CDR3 DNA sequence: TGTGCCAGCAGTTACTTGGGGGGGGATGAGCAGTTCTTC. Encoded protein: CASSYLGGDEQFF. The V gene is TRBV6-6, the J gene TRBJ2-1; 7 bases fit TRBD2. The CDR3 is 13 residues long. V shed 1 base, J shed 8 bases, and the junction held 2 bases outside the gene matches. Germline V lookup: CDR1 MNHNY, CDR2 SVGAGI (reference sequence).

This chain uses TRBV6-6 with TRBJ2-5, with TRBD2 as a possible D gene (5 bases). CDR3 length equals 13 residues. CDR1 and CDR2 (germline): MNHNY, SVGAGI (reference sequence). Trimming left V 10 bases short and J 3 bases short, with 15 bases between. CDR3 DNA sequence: TGTGCCATTGAGGGTTGGAAAAAAGAGACCCAGTACTTC. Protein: CAIEGWKKETQYF.

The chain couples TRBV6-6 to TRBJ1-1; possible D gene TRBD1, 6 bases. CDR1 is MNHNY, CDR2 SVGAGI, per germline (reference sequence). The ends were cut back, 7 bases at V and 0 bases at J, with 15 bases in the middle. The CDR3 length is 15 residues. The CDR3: CASTLWTDLNTEAFF. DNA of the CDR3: TGTGCCAGCACCCTGTGGACAGACCTGAACACTGAAGCTTTCTTT.

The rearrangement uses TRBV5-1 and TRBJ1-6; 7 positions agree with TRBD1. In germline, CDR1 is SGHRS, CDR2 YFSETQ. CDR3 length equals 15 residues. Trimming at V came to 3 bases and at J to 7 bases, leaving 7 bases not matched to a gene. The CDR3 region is CASSSGQSFNSPLHF. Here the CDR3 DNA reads TGCGCCAGCAGCTCGGGACAGTCCTTCAATTCACCCCTCCACTTT.

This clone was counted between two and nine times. The chain's CDR3 is CSARTSGSSTGELFF. CDR3 DNA sequence: TGCAGCGCCCGGACTAGCGGGAGTAGCACCGGGGAGCTGTTTTTT. The genes are TRBV29-1 and TRBJ2-2; 13 bases are shared with TRBD2. Losses at the gene ends were 7 bases for V and 4 bases for J; bases not matched to a gene: 6. Germline V CDR1 and CDR2: SQVTM, ANQGSEA. This CDR3 is built from 15 residues.

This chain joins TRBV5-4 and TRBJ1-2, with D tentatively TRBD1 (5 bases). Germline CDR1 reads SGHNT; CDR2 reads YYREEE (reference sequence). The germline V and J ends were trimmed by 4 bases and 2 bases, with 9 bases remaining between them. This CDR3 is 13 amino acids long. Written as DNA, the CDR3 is TGTGCCAGCAGCCCAGACAGCAACTATGGCTACACCTTC. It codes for CASSPDSNYGYTF.

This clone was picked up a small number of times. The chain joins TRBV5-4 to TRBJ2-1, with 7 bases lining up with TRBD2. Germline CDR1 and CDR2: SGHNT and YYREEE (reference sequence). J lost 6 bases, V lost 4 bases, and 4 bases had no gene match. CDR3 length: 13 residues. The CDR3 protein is CASSLAAANEQFF. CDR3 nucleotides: TGTGCCAGCAGCCTAGCGGCCGCCAATGAGCAGTTCTTC.

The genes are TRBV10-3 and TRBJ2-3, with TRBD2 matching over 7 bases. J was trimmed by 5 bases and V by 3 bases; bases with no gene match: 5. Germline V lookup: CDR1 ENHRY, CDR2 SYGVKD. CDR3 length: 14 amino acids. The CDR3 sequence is CAISELGEGDTQYF. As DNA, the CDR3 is TGTGCCATCAGTGAACTAGGGGAGGGAGATACGCAGTATTTT.

DNA of the CDR3: TGCGCCAGCAGCTCTAGCGGGAGGGAGTACCAAGAGACCCAGTACTTC. This sequence encodes CASSSSGREYQETQYF. The chain links TRBV5-1 to TRBJ2-5, with 12 bases identical to TRBD2. Germline trimming cut 3 bases from V and 0 bases from J; bases unmatched to any gene: 3. This CDR3 spans 16 amino acids. Germline CDR1 reads SGHRS; CDR2 reads YFSETQ.

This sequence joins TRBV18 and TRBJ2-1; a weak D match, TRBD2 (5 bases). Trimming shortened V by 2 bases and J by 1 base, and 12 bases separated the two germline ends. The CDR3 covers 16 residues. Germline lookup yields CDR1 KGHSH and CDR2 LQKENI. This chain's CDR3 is CASSPAEGVSYNEQFF. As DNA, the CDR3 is TGTGCCAGCTCACCAGCCGAGGGAGTATCCTACAATGAGCAGTTCTTC. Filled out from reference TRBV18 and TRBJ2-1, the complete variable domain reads NAGVMQNPRHLVRRRGQEARLRCSPMKGHSHVYWYRQLPEEGLKFMVYLQKENIIDESGMPKERFSAEFPKEGPSILRIQQVVRGDSAAYFCASSPAEGVSYNEQFFGPGTRLTVL.

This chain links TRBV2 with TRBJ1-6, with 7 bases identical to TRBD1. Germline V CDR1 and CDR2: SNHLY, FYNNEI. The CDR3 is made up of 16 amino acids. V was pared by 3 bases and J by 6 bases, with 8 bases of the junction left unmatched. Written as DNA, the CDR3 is TGTGCCAGCAGTGATAGGCGACAGGGAGGTAATTCACCCCTCCACTTT. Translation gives CASSDRRQGGNSPLHF.

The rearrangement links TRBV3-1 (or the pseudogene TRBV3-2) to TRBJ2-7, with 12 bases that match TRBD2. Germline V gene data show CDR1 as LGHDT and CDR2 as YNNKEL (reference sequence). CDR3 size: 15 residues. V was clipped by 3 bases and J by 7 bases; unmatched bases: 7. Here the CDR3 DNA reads TGTGCCAGCAGCCAGAAGACTAGCGGGAGTAGTGAGCAGTACTTC. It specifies CASSQKTSGSSEQYF.

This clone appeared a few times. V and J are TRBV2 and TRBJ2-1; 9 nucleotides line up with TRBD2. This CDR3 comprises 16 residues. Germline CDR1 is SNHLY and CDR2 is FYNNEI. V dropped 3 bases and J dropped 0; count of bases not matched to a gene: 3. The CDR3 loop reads CASSDVSGSSYNEQFF. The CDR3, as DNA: TGTGCCAGCAGTGATGTTAGCGGGAGCTCCTACAATGAGCAGTTCTTC.

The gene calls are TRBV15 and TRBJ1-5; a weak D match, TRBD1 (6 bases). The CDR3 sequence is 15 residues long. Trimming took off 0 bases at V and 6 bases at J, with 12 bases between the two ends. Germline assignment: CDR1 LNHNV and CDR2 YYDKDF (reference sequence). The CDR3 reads CATSRDSRGGQPQHF. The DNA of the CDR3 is TGTGCCACCAGCAGAGATTCCAGGGGTGGTCAGCCCCAGCATTTT.